Sequencing of this T cell receptor beta chain was carried out in a study of CD8 T cells in Susac syndrome. Study-wide background: Active disease was present in over 5 of the sequenced Susac syndrome patients, whereas under 10 of them were in remission. When blood was drawn, the patients with Susac syndrome were therapy-naive, on corticosteroids, or on intravenous immunoglobulin alone.

Germline CDR1 and CDR2: LNHNV and YYDKDF (reference sequence). Trimming shortened V by 0 bases and J by 4 bases, and 11 bases separated the two germline ends. The CDR3 loop spans 15 amino acids. TEMRA cells were FACS-enriched, unlike CD8+ and CD4+ T cells, which were negatively isolated. Random hexamers were used to reverse transcribe the RNA input (about 0.5 to 1 ug). The authors amplified TCR beta CDR3 across 54 Vbeta and 13 Jbeta using immunoSEQ multiplex PCR. In TCRdb, the immunoSEQ multiplex PCR reads were re-called with MiXCR into one record per CDR3 protein. The data contain around 170,000 distinct CDR3 sequences, 94% of them singletons.

V usage is TRBV15 and J usage is TRBJ2-3; weak D call: TRBD2 (6 bases). Input material: CD4+ T cells from PBMCs. The TCR was taken from a human donor with Susac syndrome. In nucleotides, the CDR3 is TGTGCCACCAGCAGAGAAAGGCGGGGTGCAGATACGCAGTATTTT. Protein product: CATSRERRGADTQYF.